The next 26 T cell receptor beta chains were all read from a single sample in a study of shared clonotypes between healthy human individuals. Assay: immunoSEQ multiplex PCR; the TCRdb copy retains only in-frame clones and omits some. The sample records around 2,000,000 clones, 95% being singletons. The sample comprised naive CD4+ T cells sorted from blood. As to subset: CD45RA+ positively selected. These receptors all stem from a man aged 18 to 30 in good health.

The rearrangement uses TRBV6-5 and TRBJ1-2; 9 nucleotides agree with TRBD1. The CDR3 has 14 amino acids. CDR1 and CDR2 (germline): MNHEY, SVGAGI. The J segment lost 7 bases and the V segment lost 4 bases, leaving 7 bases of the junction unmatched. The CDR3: CASSFGTGGGGYTF. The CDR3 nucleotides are TGTGCCAGCAGTTTCGGAACAGGGGGCGGTGGCTACACCTTC.

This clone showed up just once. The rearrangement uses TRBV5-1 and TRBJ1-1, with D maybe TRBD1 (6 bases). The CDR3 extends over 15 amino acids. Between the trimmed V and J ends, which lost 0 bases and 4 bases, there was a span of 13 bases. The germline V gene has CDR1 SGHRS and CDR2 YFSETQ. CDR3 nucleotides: TGCGCCAGCAGCTTGGCCCAGACAGGATCCACTGAAGCTTTCTTT. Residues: CASSLAQTGSTEAFF.

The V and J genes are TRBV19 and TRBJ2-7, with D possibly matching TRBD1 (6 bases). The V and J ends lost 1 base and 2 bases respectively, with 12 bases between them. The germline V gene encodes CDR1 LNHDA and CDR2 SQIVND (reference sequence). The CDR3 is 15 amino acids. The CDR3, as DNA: TGTGCCAGTAGTATAGGCACAGGGATTCCCTACGAGCAGTACTTC. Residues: CASSIGTGIPYEQYF. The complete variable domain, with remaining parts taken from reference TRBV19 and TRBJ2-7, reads DGGITQSPKYLFRKEGQNVTLSCEQNLNHDAMYWYRQDPGQGLRLIYYSQIVNDFQKGDIAEGYSVSREKKESFPLTVTSAQKNPTAFYLCASSIGTGIPYEQYFGPGTRLTVT.

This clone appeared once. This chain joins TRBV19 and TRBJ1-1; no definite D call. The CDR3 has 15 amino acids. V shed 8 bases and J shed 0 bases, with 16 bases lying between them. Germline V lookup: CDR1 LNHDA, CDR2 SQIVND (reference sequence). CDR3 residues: CASRWSGPMNTEAFF. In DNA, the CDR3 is TGTGCCAGTCGGTGGAGCGGGCCCATGAACACTGAAGCTTTCTTT.

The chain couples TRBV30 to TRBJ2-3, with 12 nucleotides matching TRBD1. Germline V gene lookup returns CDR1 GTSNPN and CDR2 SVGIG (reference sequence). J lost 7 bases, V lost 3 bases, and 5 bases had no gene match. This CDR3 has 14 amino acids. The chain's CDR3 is CAWRPGQGAYTQYF. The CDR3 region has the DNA TGTGCCTGGAGACCGGGACAGGGGGCATATACGCAGTATTTT.

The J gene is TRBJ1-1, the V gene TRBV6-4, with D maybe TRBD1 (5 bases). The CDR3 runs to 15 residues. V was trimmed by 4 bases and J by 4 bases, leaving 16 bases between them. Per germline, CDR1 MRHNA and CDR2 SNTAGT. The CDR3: CASSAHGGGGTEAFF. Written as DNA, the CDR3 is TGTGCCAGCAGTGCCCACGGCGGGGGAGGCACTGAAGCTTTCTTT.

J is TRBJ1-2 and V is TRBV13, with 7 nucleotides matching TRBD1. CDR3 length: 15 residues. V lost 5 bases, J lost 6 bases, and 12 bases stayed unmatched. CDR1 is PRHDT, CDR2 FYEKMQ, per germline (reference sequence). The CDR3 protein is CASSTNRGSRDGYTF. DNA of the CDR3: TGTGCCAGCAGCACGAACAGGGGATCTAGGGATGGCTACACCTTC.

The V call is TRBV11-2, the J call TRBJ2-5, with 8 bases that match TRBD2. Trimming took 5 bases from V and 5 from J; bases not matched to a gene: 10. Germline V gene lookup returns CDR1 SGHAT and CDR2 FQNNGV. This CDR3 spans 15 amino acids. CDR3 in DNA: TGTGCCAGCAGCAGCTTAGGCGGGGGGCGGGAGACCCAGTACTTC. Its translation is CASSSLGGGRETQYF.

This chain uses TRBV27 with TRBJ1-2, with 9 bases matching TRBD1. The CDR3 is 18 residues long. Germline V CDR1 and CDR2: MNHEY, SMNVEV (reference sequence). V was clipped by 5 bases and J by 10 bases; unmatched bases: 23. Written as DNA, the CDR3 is TGTGCCAGCAGTAGGATGTCGACTCATCCGGGACAGGGTTTAGTCTACACCTTC. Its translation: CASSRMSTHPGQGLVYTF.

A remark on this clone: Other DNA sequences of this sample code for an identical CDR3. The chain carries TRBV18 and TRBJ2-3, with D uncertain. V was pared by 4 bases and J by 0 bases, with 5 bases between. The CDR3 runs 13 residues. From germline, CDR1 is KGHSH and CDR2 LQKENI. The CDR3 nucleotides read TGTGCCAGCTCACTTTCTAGCACAGATACGCAGTATTTT. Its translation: CASSLSSTDTQYF.

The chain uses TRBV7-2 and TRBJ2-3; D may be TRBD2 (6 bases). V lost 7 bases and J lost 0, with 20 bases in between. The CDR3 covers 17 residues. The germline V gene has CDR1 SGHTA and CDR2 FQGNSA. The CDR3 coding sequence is TGTGCCAGCACCTACGGGGGAGCGACACGTAGCACAGATACGCAGTATTTT. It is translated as CASTYGGATRSTDTQYF.

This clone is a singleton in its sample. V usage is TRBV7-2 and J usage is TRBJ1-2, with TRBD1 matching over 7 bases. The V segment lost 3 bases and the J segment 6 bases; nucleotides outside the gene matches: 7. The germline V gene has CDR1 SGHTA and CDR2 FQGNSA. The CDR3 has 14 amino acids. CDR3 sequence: CASSLIGGLDGYTF. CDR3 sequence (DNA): TGTGCCAGCAGCTTGATAGGGGGCCTAGATGGCTACACCTTC.

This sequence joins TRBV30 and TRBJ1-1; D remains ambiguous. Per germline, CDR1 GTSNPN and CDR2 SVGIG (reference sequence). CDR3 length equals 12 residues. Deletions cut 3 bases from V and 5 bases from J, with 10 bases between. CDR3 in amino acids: CAWRPGGTEAFF. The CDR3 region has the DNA TGTGCCTGGAGACCAGGCGGGACTGAAGCTTTCTTT. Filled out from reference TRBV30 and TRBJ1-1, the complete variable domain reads SQTIHQWPATLVQPVGSPLSLECTVEGTSNPNLYWYRQAAGRGLQLLFYSVGIGQISSEVPQNLSASRPQDRQFILSSKKLLLSDSGFYLCAWRPGGTEAFFGQGTRLTVV.

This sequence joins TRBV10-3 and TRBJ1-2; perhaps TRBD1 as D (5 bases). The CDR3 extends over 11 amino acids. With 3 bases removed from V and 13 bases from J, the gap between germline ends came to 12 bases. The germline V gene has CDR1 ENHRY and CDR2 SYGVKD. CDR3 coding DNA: TGTGCCATCAGTGAAGGGGTCGAGAGCACCTTC. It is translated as CAISEGVESTF.

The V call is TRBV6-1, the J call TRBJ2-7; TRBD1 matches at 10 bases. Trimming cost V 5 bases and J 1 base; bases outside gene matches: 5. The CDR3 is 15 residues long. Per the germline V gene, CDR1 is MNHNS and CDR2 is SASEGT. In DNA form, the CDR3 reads TGTGCCAGCAGTATTCCGGGACAGGGGTCCTACGAGCAGTACTTC. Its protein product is CASSIPGQGSYEQYF.

CDR3 region: CASSEDSPYEQYF. The DNA of the CDR3 is TGTGCCAGCAGCGAGGACAGCCCCTACGAGCAGTACTTC. The chain is built from TRBV9 and TRBJ2-7, with D perhaps matching TRBD1 (6 bases). The CDR3 has 13 amino acids. From germline, CDR1 is SGDLS and CDR2 YYNGEE. Trimming removed 3 bases at V and 2 bases at J, with 9 bases between. Using reference TRBV9 and TRBJ2-7 for the parts outside the CDR3, the full variable domain is DSGVTQTPKHLITATGQRVTLRCSPRSGDLSVYWYQQSLDQGLQFLIQYYNGEERAKGNILERFSAQQFPDLHSELNLSSLELGDSALYFCASSEDSPYEQYFGPGTRLTVT.

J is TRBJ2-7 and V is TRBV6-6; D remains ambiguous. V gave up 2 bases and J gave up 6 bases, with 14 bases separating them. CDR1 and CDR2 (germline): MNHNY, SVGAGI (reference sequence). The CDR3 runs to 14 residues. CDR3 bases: TGTGCCAGCAGTTACGACACCTATTTAGGCGAGCAGTACTTC. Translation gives CASSYDTYLGEQYF.

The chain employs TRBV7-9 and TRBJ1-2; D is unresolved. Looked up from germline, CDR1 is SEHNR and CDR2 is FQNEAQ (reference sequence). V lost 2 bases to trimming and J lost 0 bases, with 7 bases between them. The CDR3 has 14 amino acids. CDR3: CASSLRFTNYGYTF. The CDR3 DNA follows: TGTGCCAGCAGCTTAAGGTTTACTAACTATGGCTACACCTTC.

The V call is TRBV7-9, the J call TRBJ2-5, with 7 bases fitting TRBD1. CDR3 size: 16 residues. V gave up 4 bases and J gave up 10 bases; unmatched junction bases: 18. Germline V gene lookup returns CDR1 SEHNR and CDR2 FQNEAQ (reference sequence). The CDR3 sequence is CASSSKAPGQTGVQYF. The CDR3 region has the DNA TGTGCCAGCAGCTCGAAAGCCCCGGGACAGACGGGCGTCCAGTACTTC. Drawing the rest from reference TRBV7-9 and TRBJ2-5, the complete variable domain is DTGVSQNPRHKITKRGQNVTFRCDPISEHNRLYWYRQTLGQGPEFLTYFQNEAQLEKSRLLSDRFSAERPKGSFSTLEIQRTEQGDSAMYLCASSSKAPGQTGVQYFGPGTRLLVL.

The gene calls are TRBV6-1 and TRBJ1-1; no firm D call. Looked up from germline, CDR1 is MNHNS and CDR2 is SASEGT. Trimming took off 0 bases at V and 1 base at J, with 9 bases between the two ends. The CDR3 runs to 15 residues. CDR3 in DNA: TGTGCCAGCAGTGAAGCTATCGGGAAGAACACTGAAGCTTTCTTT. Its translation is CASSEAIGKNTEAFF.

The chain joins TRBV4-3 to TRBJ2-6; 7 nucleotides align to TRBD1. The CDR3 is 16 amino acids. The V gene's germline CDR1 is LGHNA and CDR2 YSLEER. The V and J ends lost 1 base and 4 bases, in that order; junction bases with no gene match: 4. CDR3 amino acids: CASSQVRGSGANVLTF. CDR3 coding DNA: TGCGCCAGCAGCCAAGTCAGGGGGAGCGGGGCCAACGTCCTGACTTTC.

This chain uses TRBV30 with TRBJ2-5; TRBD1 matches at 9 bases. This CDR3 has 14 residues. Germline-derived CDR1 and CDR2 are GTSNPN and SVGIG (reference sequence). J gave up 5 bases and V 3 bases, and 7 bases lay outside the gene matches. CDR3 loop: CAWSRDRVRETQYF. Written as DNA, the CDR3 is TGTGCCTGGAGCCGGGACAGGGTGAGGGAGACCCAGTACTTC.

The CDR3 region is CASSSVAGELFF. The CDR3 bases are TGTGCCAGCAGTTCGGTGGCCGGGGAGCTGTTTTTT. The chain combines TRBV6-5 with TRBJ2-2; D unclear. Per germline, CDR1 MNHEY and CDR2 SVGAGI. The CDR3 consists of 12 residues. The V end lost 4 bases, the J end lost 6 bases, and 6 bases lay between the germline ends.

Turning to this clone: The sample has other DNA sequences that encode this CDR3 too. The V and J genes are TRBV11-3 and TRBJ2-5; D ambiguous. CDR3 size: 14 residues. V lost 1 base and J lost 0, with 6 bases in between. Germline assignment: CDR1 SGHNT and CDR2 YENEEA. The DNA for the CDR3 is TGTGCCAGCAGCTTAGGGGGAAACCAAGAGACCCAGTACTTC. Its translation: CASSLGGNQETQYF.

The CDR3: CASSLGTRGEKLFF. The CDR3 bases are TGCGCCAGCAGCTTGGGGACCAGGGGTGAAAAACTGTTTTTT. The chain uses TRBV5-1 and TRBJ1-4; perhaps TRBD1 as D (6 bases). CDR1 is SGHRS, CDR2 YFSETQ, per germline. The CDR3 length is 14 residues. V was trimmed by 0 bases and J by 7 bases, leaving 10 bases between them.

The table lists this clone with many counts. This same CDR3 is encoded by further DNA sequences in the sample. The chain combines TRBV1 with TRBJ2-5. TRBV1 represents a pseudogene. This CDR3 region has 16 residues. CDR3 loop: CTSSQALLRAPETQYF. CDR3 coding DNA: TGCACCAGCAGCCAAGCGCTCCTCCGTGCCCCCGAGACCCAGTACTTC.